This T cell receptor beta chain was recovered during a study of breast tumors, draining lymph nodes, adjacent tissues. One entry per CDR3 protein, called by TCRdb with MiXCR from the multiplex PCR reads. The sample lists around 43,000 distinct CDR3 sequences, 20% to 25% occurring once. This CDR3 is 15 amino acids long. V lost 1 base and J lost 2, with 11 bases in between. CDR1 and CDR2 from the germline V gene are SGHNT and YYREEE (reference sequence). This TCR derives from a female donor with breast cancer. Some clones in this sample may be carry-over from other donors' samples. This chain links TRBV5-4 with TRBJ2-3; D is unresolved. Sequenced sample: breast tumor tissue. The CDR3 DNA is TGTGCCAGCAGCTTGTGGCAGGTGGCCACAGATACGCAGTATTTT. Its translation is CASSLWQVATDTQYF.